This T cell receptor beta chain was identified in a study of CD8 T cells in Susac syndrome. Random hexamers were used to reverse transcribe roughly 0.45 to 1 ug of RNA. TCRdb reprocessed the immunoSEQ multiplex PCR reads with MiXCR, giving one entry per CDR3 protein. The repertoire consists of a few hundred thousand distinct CDR3 sequences, with around 83% occurring once and the leading ten covering under 0.15%. CDR3 length: 15 amino acids. Germline V CDR1 and CDR2: SGHKS, YYEKEE (reference sequence). The V and J ends lost 1 base and 0 bases respectively, with 10 bases between them. The receptor comes from a human donor with multiple sclerosis. The sequencing input was CD8+ T cells from PBMCs. The chain recombines TRBV5-5 with TRBJ1-1, with D possibly being TRBD1 (5 bases). The CDR3 loop reads CASSLLEGLNTEAFF. DNA of the CDR3: TGTGCCAGCAGCTTGCTAGAGGGGCTGAACACTGAAGCTTTCTTT.